A selection of T cell receptor beta chains follows, all from one sample in a study of shared T cell receptors in the human thymus. Using immunoSEQ multiplex PCR, the repertoire was profiled, and TCRdb retains in-frame clones only, with some absent. In the table there are hundreds of thousands of clones, roughly 74% of which are singletons. Another study also made use of these data, one on human thymus T cells.

The specimen sequenced was thymocytes. All receptors come from a boy in the first two years of life with a congenital heart defect. The conserved cysteine and the conserved F or W are not part of the CDR3 here. D genes are given only for firm matches. Clone size is given for some rows only: seen once, a few or many times, or a class if the clone is expanded.

TRBV4-1	NA	TRBJ2-3	TRBD2	ASSQAVGELAGGTDTQY
TRBV30	NA	TRBJ2-3	TRBD2	AWSVEGREKGTDTQY
TRBV28	NA	TRBJ2-5	NA	ASSFGGSQY
TRBV19	few	TRBJ2-2	TRBD2	ASKYGLADTGELF
TRBV4-3	NA	TRBJ2-1	TRBD2	ASSRGGASGRNNEQF
TRBV7-8	NA	TRBJ2-2	TRBD2	ASSLLAGLTGELF
TRBV12-5	NA	TRBJ2-3	NA	ASGFPTGSDTQY
TRBV27	NA	TRBJ1-2	TRBD1	ASSFGTDYGYT
TRBV5-6	NA	TRBJ2-3	TRBD1	ASSRLDRGNRTDTQY
TRBV28	NA	TRBJ2-7	TRBD2	ASSLTSSGGRAEQY
TRBV6-5	NA	TRBJ2-7	TRBD2	ASSSASSGLNYEQY
TRBV27	NA	TRBJ2-4	TRBD1	ASSSTGGSGNIQY
TRBV19	NA	TRBJ1-1	NA	ASSAGAENTEAF
TRBV4-2	NA	TRBJ2-1	NA	ASSQGALDGPYNEQF
TRBV4-1	NA	TRBJ2-5	NA	ASSQGAPNETQY
TRBV7-2	NA	TRBJ1-5	TRBD1	ASSPQGAGQPQH
TRBV9	NA	TRBJ2-7	NA	ASSVYGGSGYEQY
TRBV6-6	NA	TRBJ2-1	TRBD2	ASTGTSGNDNEQF
TRBV5-6	NA	TRBJ2-3	TRBD2	ASSRPSTKREGPRDTQY
TRBV9	few	TRBJ2-3	TRBD1	ASSVGGQGATPDTQY
TRBV7-6	NA	TRBJ2-1	TRBD2	ASSLLAGYNEQF
TRBV27	NA	TRBJ2-1	TRBD1	ASSPLDRAYNEQF
TRBV4-3	NA	TRBJ2-7	NA	ASSQDVPDNSYEQY
TRBV10-3	NA	TRBJ2-3	TRBD2	AISESGLDADTQY
TRBV25-1	NA	TRBJ2-1	TRBD1	ASSGGQGRNEQF
TRBV7-2	NA	TRBJ2-5	NA	ASSRPQGPQETQY
TRBV2	NA	TRBJ1-1	NA	ARQGGNTEAF
TRBV11-2	NA	TRBJ2-1	TRBD2	ASSLDSGVWDEQF
TRBV23-1	NA	TRBJ2-7	NA	ASSQFPPPGEQY
TRBV19	NA	TRBJ1-5	TRBD1	ASSARGRGNQPQH
TRBV6-5	NA	TRBJ2-7	TRBD2	ASSYSRLAAHEQY
TRBV30	NA	TRBJ2-6	TRBD1	AWKRDRGLSGANVLT
TRBV7-9	few	TRBJ1-2	TRBD1	ASSGTVNYGYT
TRBV29-1	NA	TRBJ1-2	TRBD1	SVGQGAGGYT
TRBV13	NA	TRBJ2-7	TRBD2	ASSARGTSGSYEQY
TRBV30	NA	TRBJ2-2	TRBD2	AWSPNPQREGIGELF
TRBV7-9	NA	TRBJ1-1	TRBD1	ASSLRRGRWTEAF
TRBV27	NA	TRBJ2-5	TRBD2	ASSFEGQGRTSGSQETQY
TRBV7-7	NA	TRBJ2-7	TRBD2	ASSLAPDSSGDSYEQY
TRBV5-1	NA	TRBJ2-7	TRBD2	ASSLAGLAVYEQY
TRBV2	once	TRBJ2-6	TRBD1	ASRGGQGAPSHVLT
TRBV28	NA	TRBJ2-2	NA	ASSTPGAANTGELF
TRBV11-3	few	TRBJ2-7	TRBD1	ASSPTGDYEQY
TRBV10-3	NA	TRBJ2-7	TRBD2	ATVPSGGSEYEQY
TRBV28	few	TRBJ2-1	NA	ASSSSPNEQF
TRBV4-3	NA	TRBJ2-3	TRBD2	ASSQDWGGVAGRGPGTDTQY
TRBV7-9	NA	TRBJ2-3	TRBD2	ASSQGLALFDTQY
TRBV13	NA	TRBJ2-7	TRBD2	ASSLRSGRTFTYEQY
TRBV5-1	NA	TRBJ2-1	TRBD2	ASSLGGGVDYNEQF
TRBV28	few	TRBJ2-7	NA	ASQIGLRGRGTYEQY